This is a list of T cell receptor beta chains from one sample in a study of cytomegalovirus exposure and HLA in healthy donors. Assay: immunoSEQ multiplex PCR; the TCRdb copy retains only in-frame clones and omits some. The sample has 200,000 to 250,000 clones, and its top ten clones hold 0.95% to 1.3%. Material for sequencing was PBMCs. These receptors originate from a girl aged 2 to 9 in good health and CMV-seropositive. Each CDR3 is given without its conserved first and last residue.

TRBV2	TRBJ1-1	ASRELTGPAEAF
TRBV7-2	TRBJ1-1	ASSAGTGDLGRAF
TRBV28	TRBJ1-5	ASSLIAGPGQPQH
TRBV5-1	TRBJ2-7	ASSLGSHRVRGSYEQY
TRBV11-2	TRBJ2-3	ASSLWASGRADTQY
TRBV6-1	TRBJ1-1	ASRAGAEAF
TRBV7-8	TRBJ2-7	ASSLVGVTGSKVYEQY
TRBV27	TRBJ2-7	ASSLLGVGGSSYEQY
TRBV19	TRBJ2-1	ASSIGGAGVYNEQF
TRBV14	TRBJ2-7	ASSQGPGGGYEQY
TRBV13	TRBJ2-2	ASSLNAGFNTGELF
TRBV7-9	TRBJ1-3	ASSYRPGQGFGNTIY
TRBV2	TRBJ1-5	ASSGGLRPNQPQH